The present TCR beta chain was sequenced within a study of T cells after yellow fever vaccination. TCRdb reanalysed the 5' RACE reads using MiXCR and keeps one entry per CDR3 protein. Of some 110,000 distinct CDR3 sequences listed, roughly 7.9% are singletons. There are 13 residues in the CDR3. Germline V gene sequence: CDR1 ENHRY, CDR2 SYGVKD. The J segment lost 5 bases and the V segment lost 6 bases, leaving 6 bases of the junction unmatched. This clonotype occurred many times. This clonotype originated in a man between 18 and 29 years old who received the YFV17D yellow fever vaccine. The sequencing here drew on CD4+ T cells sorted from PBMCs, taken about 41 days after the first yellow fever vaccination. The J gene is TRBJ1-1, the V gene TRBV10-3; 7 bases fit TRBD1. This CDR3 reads CAIRGSQGTEAFF. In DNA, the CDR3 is TGTGCCATCAGGGGATCACAGGGGACTGAAGCTTTCTTT.